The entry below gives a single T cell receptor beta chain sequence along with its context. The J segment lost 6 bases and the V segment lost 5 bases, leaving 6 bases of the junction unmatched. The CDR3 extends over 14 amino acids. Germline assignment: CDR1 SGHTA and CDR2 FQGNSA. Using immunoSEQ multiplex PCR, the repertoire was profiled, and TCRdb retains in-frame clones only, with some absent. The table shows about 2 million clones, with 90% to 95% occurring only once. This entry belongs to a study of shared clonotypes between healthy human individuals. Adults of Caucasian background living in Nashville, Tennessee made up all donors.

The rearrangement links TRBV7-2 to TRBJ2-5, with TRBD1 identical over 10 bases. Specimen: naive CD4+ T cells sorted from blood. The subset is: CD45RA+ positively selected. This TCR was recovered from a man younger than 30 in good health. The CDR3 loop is CASSPRTGGQTQYF. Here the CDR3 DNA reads TGTGCCAGCAGCCCTAGGACAGGGGGGCAGACCCAGTACTTC.